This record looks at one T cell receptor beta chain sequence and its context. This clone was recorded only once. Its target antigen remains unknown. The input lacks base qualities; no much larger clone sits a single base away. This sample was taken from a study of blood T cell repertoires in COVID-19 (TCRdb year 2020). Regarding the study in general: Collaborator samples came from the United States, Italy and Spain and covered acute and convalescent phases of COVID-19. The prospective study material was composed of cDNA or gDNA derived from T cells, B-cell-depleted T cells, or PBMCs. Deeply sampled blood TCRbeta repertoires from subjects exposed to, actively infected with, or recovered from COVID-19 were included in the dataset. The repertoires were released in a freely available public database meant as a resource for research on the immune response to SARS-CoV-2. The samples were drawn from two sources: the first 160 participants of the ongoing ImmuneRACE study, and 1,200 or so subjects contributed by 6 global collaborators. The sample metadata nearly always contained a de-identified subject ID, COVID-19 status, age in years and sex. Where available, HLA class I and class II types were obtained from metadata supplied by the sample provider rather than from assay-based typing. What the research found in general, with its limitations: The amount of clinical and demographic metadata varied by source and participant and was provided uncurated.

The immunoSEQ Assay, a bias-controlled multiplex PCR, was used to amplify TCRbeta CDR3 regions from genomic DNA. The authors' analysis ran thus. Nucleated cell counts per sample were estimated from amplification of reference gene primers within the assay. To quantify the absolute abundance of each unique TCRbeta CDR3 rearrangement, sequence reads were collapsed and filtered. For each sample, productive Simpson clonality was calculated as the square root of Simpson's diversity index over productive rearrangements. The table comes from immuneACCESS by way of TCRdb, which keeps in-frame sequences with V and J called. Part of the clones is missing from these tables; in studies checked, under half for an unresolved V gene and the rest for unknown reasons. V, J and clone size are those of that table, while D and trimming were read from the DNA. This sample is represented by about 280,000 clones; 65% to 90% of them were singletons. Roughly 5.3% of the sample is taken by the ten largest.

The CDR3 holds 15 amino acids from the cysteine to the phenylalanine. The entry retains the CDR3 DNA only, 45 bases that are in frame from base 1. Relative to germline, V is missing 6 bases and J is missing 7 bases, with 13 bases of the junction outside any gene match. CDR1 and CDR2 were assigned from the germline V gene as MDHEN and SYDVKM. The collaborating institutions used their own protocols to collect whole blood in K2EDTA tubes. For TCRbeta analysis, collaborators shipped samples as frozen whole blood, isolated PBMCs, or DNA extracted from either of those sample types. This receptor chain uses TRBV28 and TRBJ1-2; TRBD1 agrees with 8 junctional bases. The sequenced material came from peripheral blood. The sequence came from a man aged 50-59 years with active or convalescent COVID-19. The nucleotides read TGTGCCAGCAGCTCAGGACAGGGAGCCTTGGGTGGCTACACCTTC. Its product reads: CASSSGQGALGGYTF.